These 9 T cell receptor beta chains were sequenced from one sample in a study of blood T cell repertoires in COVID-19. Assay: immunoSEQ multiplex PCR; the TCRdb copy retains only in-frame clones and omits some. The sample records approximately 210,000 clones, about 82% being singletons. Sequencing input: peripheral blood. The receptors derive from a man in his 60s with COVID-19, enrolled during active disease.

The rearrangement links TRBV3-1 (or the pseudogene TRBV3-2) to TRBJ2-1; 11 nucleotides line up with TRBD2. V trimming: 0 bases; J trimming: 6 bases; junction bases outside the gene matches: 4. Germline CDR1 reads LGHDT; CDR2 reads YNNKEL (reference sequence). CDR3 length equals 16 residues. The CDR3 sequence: CASSQEGLAGGNEQFF. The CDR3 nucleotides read TGTGCCAGCAGCCAAGAAGGGCTAGCGGGAGGCAATGAGCAGTTCTTC.

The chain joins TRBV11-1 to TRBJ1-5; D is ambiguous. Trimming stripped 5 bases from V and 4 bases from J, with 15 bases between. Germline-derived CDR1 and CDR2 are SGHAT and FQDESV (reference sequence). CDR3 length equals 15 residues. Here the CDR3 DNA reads TGTGCCAGCAGCCGCGACCGAGGTCTAAATCAGCCCCAGCATTTT. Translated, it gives CASSRDRGLNQPQHF.

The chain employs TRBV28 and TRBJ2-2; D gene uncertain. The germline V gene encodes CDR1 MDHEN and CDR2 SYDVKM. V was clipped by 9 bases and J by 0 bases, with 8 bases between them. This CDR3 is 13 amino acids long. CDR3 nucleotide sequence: TGTGCCAGTGACATGACGAACACCGGGGAGCTGTTTTTT. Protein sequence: CASDMTNTGELFF. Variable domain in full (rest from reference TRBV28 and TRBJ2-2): DVKVTQSSRYLVKRTGEKVFLECVQDMDHENMFWYRQDPGLGLRLIYFSYDVKMKEKGDIPEGYSVSREKKERFSLILESASTNQTSMYLCASDMTNTGELFFGEGSRLTVL.

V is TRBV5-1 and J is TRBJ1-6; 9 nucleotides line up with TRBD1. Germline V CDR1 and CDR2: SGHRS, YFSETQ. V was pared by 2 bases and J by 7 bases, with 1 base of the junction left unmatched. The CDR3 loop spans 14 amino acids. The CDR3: CASSLQGANSPLHF. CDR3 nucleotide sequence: TGCGCCAGCAGCTTACAGGGGGCGAATTCACCCCTCCACTTT.

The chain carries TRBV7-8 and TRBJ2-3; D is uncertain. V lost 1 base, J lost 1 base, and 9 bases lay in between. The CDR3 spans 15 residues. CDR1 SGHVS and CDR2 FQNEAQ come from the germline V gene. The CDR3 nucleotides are TGTGCCAGCAGCTTAGGTCTAGTGGGCACAGATACGCAGTATTTT. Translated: CASSLGLVGTDTQYF. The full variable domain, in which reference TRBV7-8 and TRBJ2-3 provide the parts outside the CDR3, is GAGVSQSPRYKVAKRGQDVALRCDPISGHVSLFWYQQALGQGPEFLTYFQNEAQLDKSGLPSDRFFAERPEGSVSTLKIQRTQQEDSAVYLCASSLGLVGTDTQYFGPGTRLTVL.

CDR3 coding DNA: TGTGCCAGCAGCTTACAGGGGGGCAATCAGCCCCAGCATTTT. Translation gives CASSLQGGNQPQHF. The chain links TRBV5-8 to TRBJ1-5; 8 bases agree with TRBD1. The CDR3 runs 14 residues. From germline, CDR1 is SGHTS and CDR2 YDEGEE. With 2 bases clipped from V and 2 bases from J, the junction kept 0 bases outside the gene matches.

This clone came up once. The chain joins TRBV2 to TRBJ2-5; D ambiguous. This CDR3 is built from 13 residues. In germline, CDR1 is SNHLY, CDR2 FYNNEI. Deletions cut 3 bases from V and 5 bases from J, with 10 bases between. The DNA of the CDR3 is TGTGCCAGCAGTGATCGAGCACGCGAGACCCAGTACTTC. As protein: CASSDRARETQYF.

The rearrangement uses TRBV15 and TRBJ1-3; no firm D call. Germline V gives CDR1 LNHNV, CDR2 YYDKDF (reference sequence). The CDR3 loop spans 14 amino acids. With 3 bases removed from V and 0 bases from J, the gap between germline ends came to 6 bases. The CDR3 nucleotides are TGTGCCACCAGCAGTGGACTCTCTGGAAACACCATATATTTT. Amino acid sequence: CATSSGLSGNTIYF. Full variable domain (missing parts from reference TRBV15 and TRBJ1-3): DAMVIQNPRYQVTQFGKPVTLSCSQTLNHNVMYWYQQKSSQAPKLLFHYYDKDFNNEADTPDNFQSRRPNTSFCFLDIRSPGLGDTAMYLCATSSGLSGNTIYFGEGSWLTVV.

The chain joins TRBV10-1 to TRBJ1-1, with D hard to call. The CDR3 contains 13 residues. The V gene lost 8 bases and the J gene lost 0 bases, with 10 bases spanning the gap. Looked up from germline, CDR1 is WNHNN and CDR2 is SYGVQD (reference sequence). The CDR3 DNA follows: TGCGCCAGCTCGCGGTCCATGAACACTGAAGCTTTCTTT. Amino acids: CASSRSMNTEAFF.